Listed below are T cell receptor beta chains from one sample, sequenced in a study of blood T cell repertoires in COVID-19. Only in-frame clones appear in the TCRdb table, and some are missing; sequencing was by immunoSEQ multiplex PCR. Here the sample spans nearly 45,000 clones, around 80% being singletons. The sample taken for sequencing was peripheral blood. These receptors were collected from a human donor in a cohort sampled during active COVID-19. CDR3s include the opening cysteine and the closing phenylalanine or tryptophan. Fields, in order: J gene, D gene, clone size, V gene, CDR3 protein, CDR3 DNA. A D gene is named only where the DNA matches it firmly. Not all rows give a size; the values are once, few, many and, for expanded clones, a class.

J: TRBJ2-1; D: TRBD1; size: NA; V: TRBV5-5; CDR3: CASSTTDRGYNEQFF; DNA: TGTGCCAGCAGCACAACGGACAGGGGGTACAATGAGCAGTTCTTC
J: TRBJ1-4; D: NA; size: NA; V: TRBV2; CDR3: CASSTRGIREKLFF; DNA: TGTGCCAGCAGTACCCGGGGGATACGAGAAAAACTGTTTTTT
J: TRBJ2-5; D: NA; size: NA; V: TRBV7-2; CDR3: CASSFPGQETQYF; DNA: TGTGCCAGCAGCTTTCCCGGCCAAGAGACCCAGTACTTC
J: TRBJ2-7; D: TRBD1; size: NA; V: TRBV2; CDR3: CASHRDREYEQYF; DNA: TGTGCCAGTCATCGGGACAGGGAGTACGAGCAGTACTTC
J: TRBJ1-1; D: TRBD1; size: NA; V: TRBV11-2; CDR3: CASSLDRVSTEAFF; DNA: TGTGCCAGCAGCTTGGACAGGGTGAGCACTGAAGCTTTCTTT
J: TRBJ2-1; D: NA; size: NA; V: TRBV6-5; CDR3: CATRQGTQSYNEQFF; DNA: TGTGCCACTCGCCAGGGAACTCAATCCTACAATGAGCAGTTCTTC
J: TRBJ2-7; D: NA; size: NA; V: TRBV27; CDR3: CASSNRVGEQYF; DNA: TGTGCCAGCAGTAACAGGGTTGGGGAGCAGTACTTC
J: TRBJ2-3; D: TRBD2; size: NA; V: TRBV19; CDR3: CASRTSGSRTDTQYF; DNA: TGTGCCAGCAGGACTAGCGGGAGTCGCACAGATACGCAGTATTTT
J: TRBJ2-7; D: TRBD2; size: NA; V: TRBV7-2; CDR3: CASSLGGGYEQYF; DNA: TGTGCCAGCAGCCTCGGGGGGGGCTACGAGCAGTACTTC
J: TRBJ2-5; D: NA; size: NA; V: TRBV7-9; CDR3: CASTQGQGQETQYF; DNA: TGTGCCAGCACCCAGGGGCAGGGGCAAGAGACCCAGTACTTC
J: TRBJ2-7; D: NA; size: NA; V: TRBV21-1; CDR3: CASTQADERELEYEQYF; DNA: TGTGCCAGCACCCAAGCGGACGAGCGGGAGCTCGAGTACGAGCAGTACTTC
J: TRBJ2-7; D: NA; size: NA; V: TRBV7-2; CDR3: CASSSYYEQYF; DNA: TGTGCCAGCAGCTCGTATTACGAGCAGTACTTC
J: TRBJ2-7; D: NA; size: NA; V: TRBV28; CDR3: CASGSSYEQYF; DNA: TGTGCCAGCGGCAGCTCCTACGAGCAGTACTTC
J: TRBJ2-5; D: TRBD2; size: NA; V: TRBV7-2; CDR3: CASSLSGGAQETQYF; DNA: TGTGCCAGCAGCTTAAGCGGGGGGGCTCAAGAGACCCAGTACTTC
J: TRBJ2-3; D: NA; size: once; V: TRBV9; CDR3: CASSVAVSGGGADTQYF; DNA: TGTGCCAGCAGCGTAGCGGTTTCGGGGGGCGGCGCAGATACGCAGTATTTT
J: TRBJ2-1; D: NA; size: NA; V: TRBV11-3; CDR3: CASSLARGNEQFF; DNA: TGTGCCAGCAGCTTAGCTAGAGGCAATGAGCAGTTCTTC
J: TRBJ2-1; D: TRBD1; size: NA; V: TRBV29-1; CDR3: CSVPGQGHNEQFF; DNA: TGCAGCGTGCCGGGACAGGGACACAATGAGCAGTTCTTC
J: TRBJ1-1; D: NA; size: few; V: TRBV5-4; CDR3: CASSPQYMNTEAFF; DNA: TGTGCCAGCAGCCCACAGTATATGAACACTGAAGCTTTCTTT
J: TRBJ2-1; D: TRBD2; size: NA; V: TRBV30; CDR3: CAWTSGRARDNNEQFF; DNA: TGTGCCTGGACTAGCGGGAGGGCCCGCGATAACAATGAGCAGTTCTTC
J: TRBJ2-1; D: NA; size: NA; V: TRBV10-3; CDR3: CAISESAGFPNEQFF; DNA: TGTGCCATCAGTGAGTCGGCGGGTTTCCCCAATGAGCAGTTCTTC
J: TRBJ2-7; D: TRBD2; size: NA; V: TRBV11-3; CDR3: CASSSSGVGSYEQYF; DNA: TGTGCCAGCAGCTCTAGCGGGGTGGGCTCCTACGAGCAGTACTTC
J: TRBJ2-7; D: NA; size: NA; V: TRBV6-5; CDR3: CASSYSSRDEQYF; DNA: TGTGCCAGCAGTTACTCGAGCAGGGACGAGCAGTACTTC
J: TRBJ2-2; D: TRBD1; size: NA; V: TRBV2; CDR3: CASSGQGANTGELFF; DNA: TGTGCCAGCAGCGGTCAGGGGGCGAACACCGGGGAGCTGTTTTTT
J: TRBJ2-1; D: TRBD1; size: once; V: TRBV9; CDR3: CASSVGQGAEEQFF; DNA: TGTGCCAGCAGCGTAGGTCAGGGGGCAGAGGAGCAGTTCTTC
J: TRBJ1-2; D: TRBD1; size: NA; V: TRBV5-4; CDR3: CASSPGGSYGYTF; DNA: TGTGCCAGCAGCCCAGGGGGGAGCTATGGCTACACCTTC
J: TRBJ1-1; D: NA; size: NA; V: TRBV20-1; CDR3: CSASTDTGAFF; DNA: TGCAGTGCTAGTACGGACACAGGAGCTTTCTTT
J: TRBJ2-5; D: TRBD1; size: NA; V: TRBV11-1; CDR3: CASSRDRQETQYF; DNA: TGTGCCAGCAGCCGGGACAGACAAGAGACCCAGTACTTC
J: TRBJ2-7; D: NA; size: NA; V: TRBV12-2; CDR3: CASRLNPGQGTYEQYF; DNA: TGTGCAAGTCGCTTAAACCCGGGACAGGGGACCTACGAGCAGTACTTC
J: TRBJ2-3; D: NA; size: NA; V: TRBV27; CDR3: CASSTALSTDTQYF; DNA: TGTGCCAGCAGCACAGCTCTTAGCACAGATACGCAGTATTTT
J: TRBJ2-2; D: NA; size: once; V: TRBV6-5; CDR3: CASSYSSGSDTGELFF; DNA: TGTGCCAGCAGTTACTCATCAGGGTCCGACACCGGGGAGCTGTTTTTT
J: TRBJ2-5; D: TRBD2; size: NA; V: TRBV4-1; CDR3: CASSQATSGRAVETQYF; DNA: TGCGCCAGCAGCCAAGCGACTAGCGGGAGGGCCGTCGAGACCCAGTACTTC
J: TRBJ2-2; D: NA; size: NA; V: TRBV6-6; CDR3: CASSSQGTGELFF; DNA: TGTGCCAGCAGTTCGCAGGGAACCGGGGAGCTGTTTTTT
J: TRBJ1-5; D: NA; size: NA; V: TRBV4-1; CDR3: CASSQPQARGSNQPQHF; DNA: TGCGCCAGCAGCCAACCCCAAGCGCGGGGGAGCAATCAGCCCCAGCATTTT
J: TRBJ2-7; D: NA; size: NA; V: TRBV28; CDR3: CASSPRGQGGTEQYF; DNA: TGTGCCAGCAGCCCCCGTGGCCAGGGGGGTACCGAGCAGTACTTC
J: TRBJ2-3; D: TRBD2; size: NA; V: TRBV4-1; CDR3: CASSGRLAGDKDTQYF; DNA: TGCGCCAGCAGCGGAAGACTAGCGGGAGATAAAGATACGCAGTATTTT
J: TRBJ1-4; D: NA; size: NA; V: TRBV28; CDR3: CASTSFVKTIEIGDKAKLFF; DNA: TGTGCCAGCACCTCCTTTGTAAAGACCATCGAGATCGGGGATAAAGCAAAACTGTTTTTT
J: TRBJ2-3; D: TRBD2; size: NA; V: TRBV7-2; CDR3: CASSLGAGVRTYTQYF; DNA: TGTGCCAGCAGCTTAGGGGCGGGAGTCCGCACATATACGCAGTATTTT
J: TRBJ2-1; D: TRBD2; size: NA; V: TRBV5-1; CDR3: CASSRGLAGYEQFF; DNA: TGCGCCAGCAGTCGGGGACTAGCAGGCTATGAGCAGTTCTTC
J: TRBJ2-4; D: NA; size: NA; V: TRBV21-1; CDR3: CASMRRAGPVAKNIQYF; DNA: TGTGCCAGCATGAGGAGGGCGGGACCTGTAGCCAAAAACATTCAGTACTTC
J: TRBJ2-5; D: TRBD1; size: NA; V: TRBV7-2; CDR3: CASSPGGGQETQYF; DNA: TGTGCCAGCAGCCCAGGGGGCGGCCAAGAGACCCAGTACTTC
J: TRBJ2-5; D: TRBD2; size: NA; V: TRBV7-8; CDR3: CASNSRSSGRQETQYF; DNA: TGTGCCAGCAACTCGCGATCTAGCGGGCGCCAAGAGACCCAGTACTTC
J: TRBJ2-1; D: NA; size: NA; V: TRBV3-1/TRBV3-2; CDR3: CASSQDFGGEQFF; DNA: TGTGCCAGCAGCCAAGATTTTGGAGGTGAGCAGTTCTTC
J: TRBJ2-7; D: TRBD2; size: NA; V: TRBV5-5; CDR3: CASSWDYYEQYF; DNA: TGTGCCAGCAGCTGGGACTACTACGAGCAGTACTTC
J: TRBJ2-7; D: NA; size: once; V: TRBV6-6; CDR3: CASSYPFGSSSYEQYF; DNA: TGTGCCAGCAGTTACCCCTTCGGGTCTAGCTCCTACGAGCAGTACTTC
J: TRBJ2-3; D: NA; size: NA; V: TRBV21-1; CDR3: CASSNLPSGDTDTQYF; DNA: TGTGCCAGCAGCAATTTGCCTAGCGGGGACACAGATACGCAGTATTTT
J: TRBJ2-5; D: NA; size: NA; V: TRBV6-5; CDR3: CASSYGPEETQYF; DNA: TGTGCCAGCAGTTATGGTCCAGAAGAGACCCAGTACTTC
J: TRBJ2-1; D: NA; size: NA; V: TRBV20-1; CDR3: CSAYYNEQFF; DNA: TGCAGTGCATACTACAATGAGCAGTTCTTC
J: TRBJ2-5; D: NA; size: NA; V: TRBV1; CDR3: CTSSQELSGSRQETQYF; DNA: TGCACCAGCAGCCAAGAGCTAAGCGGGAGTCGCCAAGAGACCCAGTACTTC
J: TRBJ1-3; D: NA; size: NA; V: TRBV2; CDR3: CASRYSGAGNTIYF; DNA: TGTGCCAGCAGGTACAGTGGCGCTGGAAACACCATATATTTT
J: TRBJ2-2; D: TRBD1; size: NA; V: TRBV6-4; CDR3: CASRRDSPAGELFF; DNA: TGTGCCAGCAGAAGGGACAGCCCGGCCGGGGAGCTGTTTTTT
J: TRBJ1-1; D: TRBD1; size: NA; V: TRBV3-1/TRBV3-2; CDR3: CASSQGPMDRGTEAFF; DNA: TGTGCCAGCAGCCAAGGGCCGATGGACAGGGGCACTGAAGCTTTCTTT
J: TRBJ2-1; D: TRBD2; size: NA; V: TRBV7-2; CDR3: CASSARTSGEFDEQFF; DNA: TGTGCCAGCAGCGCCCGGACTAGCGGGGAATTCGATGAGCAGTTCTTC